This T cell receptor beta chain was recorded in a study of cytomegalovirus exposure and HLA in healthy donors. Study background: Assignment to the Caucasian-associated ancestry cluster applied to roughly 80% of the roughly 420 genotyped donors. Study results and limitations: TRBV6-2, TRBV6-3 and other indistinguishable V segments were excluded. It emerged from a later analysis that several of the most significant clusters appeared to be linked to common viral pathogens.

With 60 Vbeta and 13 Jbeta primers, the PCR was carried out. Sequencing was performed with immunoSEQ multiplex PCR; in TCRdb, only in-frame clones are kept and a portion is missing. The table includes about 150,000 clones, about 80% detected once. A remark on this clone: The antigen is not known.

V lost 3 bases, J lost 4 bases, and 10 bases lay in between. Germline CDR1 reads SGHDT; CDR2 reads YYEEEE. This CDR3 region has 13 residues. Sequencing was carried out using PBMCs. The source is a man aged 35 to 55 in good health and CMV-seropositive. The chain combines TRBV5-6 with TRBJ1-2; D not resolved. CDR3 sequence: CASSSSGPYGYTF. The CDR3 DNA is TGTGCCAGCAGCTCCAGCGGCCCCTATGGCTACACCTTC. Based on the CDR3 plus reference TRBV5-6 and TRBJ1-2, the full variable domain is DAGVTQSPTHLIKTRGQQVTLRCSPKSGHDTVSWYQQALGQGPQFIFQYYEEEERQRGNFPDRFSGHQFPNYSSELNVNALLLGDSALYLCASSSSGPYGYTFGSGTRLTVV.